Listed here is a single T cell receptor beta chain. Its antigen is unidentified. Per germline, CDR1 LNHDA and CDR2 SQIVND (reference sequence). The CDR3 totals 18 residues. J lost 6 bases, V lost 4 bases, and 16 bases had no gene match. The data originate from a study of cytomegalovirus exposure and HLA in healthy donors. Study findings and constraints: As a later analysis showed, a missense DCLRE1C variant was linked to trimming of TCR beta V- and J-genes.

The study ran its PCR with 60 Vbeta and 13 Jbeta primers. Only in-frame clones appear in the TCRdb table, and some are missing; sequencing was by immunoSEQ multiplex PCR. The sample shows over 150,000 clones, 70% to 80% of them seen only once. The chain uses TRBV19 and TRBJ1-5; 9 bases are a match to TRBD1. The sequence came from a young woman in good health and CMV-seronegative. Source material: PBMCs. The CDR3 bases are TGTGCCAGTAGTAGAGGAAGATGGCAGGACAGGGGCTCTCAGCCCCAGCATTTT. Its protein product is CASSRGRWQDRGSQPQHF.